Below are 7 T cell receptor beta chains sequenced from a single sample in a study of control samples from healthy donors and cancer patients. The assay was immunoSEQ multiplex PCR, and TCRdb's table has in-frame clones only and misses some. This table holds about 53,000 clones, roughly 90% found once. Sequenced material: PBMCs. These TCRs come from a man aged 60 to 75 with head and neck cancer.

The V call is TRBV9, the J call TRBJ1-1, with D unresolved. In germline, CDR1 is SGDLS, CDR2 YYNGEE. The CDR3 sequence is 14 residues long. Trimming left V 0 bases short and J 4 bases short, with 10 bases between. The CDR3 protein is CASSVDTIFTEAFF. As DNA, the CDR3 is TGTGCCAGCAGCGTAGACACAATCTTCACTGAAGCTTTCTTT.

The rearrangement joins TRBV5-4 to TRBJ2-3; TRBD1 matches at 9 bases. V lost 4 bases to trimming and J lost 4 bases; unmatched junction nucleotides: 7. Germline lookup yields CDR1 SGHNT and CDR2 YYREEE (reference sequence). The CDR3 runs to 15 residues. CDR3 coding DNA: TGTGCCAGCAGCCTAGGGACAGGGAGGCCAGATACGCAGTATTTT. The encoded protein is CASSLGTGRPDTQYF.

The V and J genes are TRBV5-4 and TRBJ1-4, with 11 bases lining up with TRBD1. CDR3 length: 17 residues. Trimming took 4 bases from V and 1 from J; bases not matched to a gene: 6. Per germline, CDR1 SGHNT and CDR2 YYREEE (reference sequence). The CDR3 is CASSPGQGARTNEKLFF. CDR3 bases: TGTGCCAGCAGCCCTGGACAGGGGGCGCGAACTAATGAAAAACTGTTTTTT.

The rearrangement links TRBV7-2 to TRBJ1-5, with a possible D match to TRBD1 (5 bases). V lost 1 base and J 6 bases, leaving 19 bases between the germline ends. The germline gives CDR1 SGHTA, CDR2 FQGNSA. The CDR3 loop spans 17 amino acids. CDR3 sequence reads: CASSLEGLGQFPQPQHF. The CDR3 bases are TGTGCCAGCAGCTTAGAAGGGCTGGGGCAGTTCCCTCAGCCCCAGCATTTT. The full variable domain, its missing parts supplied by reference TRBV7-2 and TRBJ1-5, is GAGVSQSPSNKVTEKGKDVELRCDPISGHTALYWYRQSLGQGLEFLIYFQGNSAPDKSGLPSDRFSAERTGGSVSTLTIQRTQQEDSAVYLCASSLEGLGQFPQPQHFGDGTRLSIL.

The rearrangement joins TRBV5-1 to TRBJ2-1; TRBD2 agrees at 11 bases. The CDR3 sequence is 15 residues long. V was pared by 4 bases and J by 8 bases, with 8 bases of the junction left unmatched. The germline V gene has CDR1 SGHRS and CDR2 YFSETQ. The DNA for the CDR3 is TGCGCCAGCAGCACGGGACTAGCGGCAGGGGATGAGCAGTTCTTC. It specifies CASSTGLAAGDEQFF.

The chain combines TRBV4-3 with TRBJ1-6; no reliable D call. There are 16 residues in the CDR3. Trimming took off 1 base at V and 6 bases at J, with 13 bases between the two ends. The germline CDR1 and CDR2 sequences are LGHNA and YSLEER. The DNA for the CDR3 is TGCGCCAGCAGCCAAGTACCCGACGGGCCTAATTCACCCCTCCACTTT. It codes for CASSQVPDGPNSPLHF.

As for this clone: Other DNA sequences in the sample encode the same CDR3. V is TRBV29-1 and J is TRBJ1-3; no firm D call. V lost 6 bases and J lost 0, with 3 bases in between. The CDR3 contains 11 residues. Germline values: CDR1 SQVTM, CDR2 ANQGSEA. The CDR3 region is CSVHSGNTIYF. CDR3 DNA: TGCAGCGTCCACTCTGGAAACACCATATATTTT.